Each of the 29 T cell receptor beta chains below was sequenced from the same sample in a study of human T cells and chemical hapten exposure. Sample time point: pre-sensitization, week 0. Treatment noted: therapeutic diphenylcyclopropenone sensitization with weekly scalp DPC. A single record per CDR3 protein comes from TCRdb applying MiXCR to the RACE reads. The sample contains under 300,000 distinct CDR3 sequences, over 7.5% of which appear only once. The sequencing used whole blood, collected in connection with sensitization to the hapten diphenylcyclopropenone (DPC). The receptors were gathered from a man aged 18 to 30 with alopecia areata. Some clones in this sample may be carry-over from other donors' samples.

CDR3 loop: CASSHGFEAFF. The CDR3, as DNA: TGTGCCAGCAGCCATGGGTTTGAAGCTTTCTTT. This sequence joins TRBV3-1 and TRBJ1-1; the D is unclear. The CDR3 sequence is 11 residues long. Germline CDR1 LGHDT, CDR2 YNNKEL (reference sequence). The ends were cut back, 3 bases at V and 7 bases at J, with 6 bases in the middle.

This clonotype was observed many times. The chain links TRBV6-2 or TRBV6-3 to TRBJ2-1, with D tentatively TRBD1 (7 bases). Germline values: CDR1 MNHEY, CDR2 SVGEGT. CDR3 length: 15 amino acids. Trimming shortened V by 6 bases and J by 4 bases, and 16 bases separated the two germline ends. This chain's CDR3 is CASSYTGEEYNEQFF. CDR3 nucleotides: TGTGCCAGCAGCTATACAGGGGAGGAGTACAATGAGCAGTTCTTC.

The rearrangement links TRBV3-1 to TRBJ2-1, with a weak D call TRBD2 (6 bases). V shed 4 bases and J shed 2 bases, with 6 bases lying between them. This CDR3 contains 13 residues. The germline V gene encodes CDR1 LGHDT and CDR2 YNNKEL (reference sequence). CDR3 sequence (DNA): TGTGCCAGCAGCCGGGGGGCCTACAATGAGCAGTTCTTC. Protein sequence: CASSRGAYNEQFF.

This clonotype was seen only a few times. V usage is TRBV12-3 or TRBV12-4 and J usage is TRBJ1-1; 7 bases are a match to TRBD1. J was trimmed by 0 bases and V by 3 bases; bases with no gene match: 7. The CDR3 loop spans 16 amino acids. The CDR3 nucleotides read TGTGCCAGCAGTTTCCGACAGGGACGGTTGAACACTGAAGCTTTCTTT. Its translation: CASSFRQGRLNTEAFF.

The CDR3 spells CASSNSISRDLQETQYF. The CDR3 DNA follows: TGTGCCAGCAGCAACAGCATTTCCCGGGACCTCCAAGAGACCCAGTACTTC. The chain is built from TRBV28 and TRBJ2-5, with D perhaps being TRBD1 or TRBD2 (5 bases each). CDR1 is MDHEN, CDR2 SYDVKM, per germline. V gave up 6 bases and J gave up 1 base, with 21 bases separating them. There are 17 residues in the CDR3.

This clonotype has only a few counts. The V gene is TRBV4-3, the J gene TRBJ1-6; 8 nucleotides align to TRBD1. There are 15 residues in the CDR3. The germline V gene encodes CDR1 LGHNA and CDR2 YSLEER. After removal of 3 bases from V and 10 bases from J, the junction contained 8 bases not matched to a gene. DNA of the CDR3: TGCGCCAGCAGCCACGCGGACAGGGAGAGATCACCCCTCCACTTT. Translating it yields CASSHADRERSPLHF.

Ten or more counts support this clonotype. CDR3: CASSLIAVGGGTDTQYF. CDR3 DNA: TGTGCCAGCAGCTTAATTGCCGTGGGCGGGGGCACAGATACGCAGTATTTT. The gene calls are TRBV7-3 and TRBJ2-3; D possibly corresponds to TRBD2 (6 bases). Deletions cut 1 base from V and 1 base from J, with 15 bases between. The CDR3 spans 17 residues. Germline V gene lookup returns CDR1 SGHTA and CDR2 FQGTGA.

V is TRBV6-1 and J is TRBJ1-5; possibly TRBD1 for D (5 bases). The CDR3 extends over 15 amino acids. The germline V gene encodes CDR1 MNHNS and CDR2 SASEGT. V lost 6 bases, J lost 0 bases, and 12 bases lay in between. As DNA, the CDR3 is TGTGCCAGCAGACCTCCAGGGTATAGCAATCAGCCCCAGCATTTT. It encodes CASRPPGYSNQPQHF.

In its sample, this clonotype was seen many times. The chain is built from TRBV6-6 and TRBJ1-2; D may be TRBD1 (6 bases). The germline V and J ends were trimmed by 2 bases and 6 bases, with 10 bases remaining between them. The CDR3 consists of 13 residues. Per the germline V gene, CDR1 is MNHNY and CDR2 is SVGAGI (reference sequence). The DNA for the CDR3 is TGTGCCAGCAGTTACGAGGCAGGGGATGGCTACACCTTC. Translation: CASSYEAGDGYTF.

This chain uses TRBV10-2 with TRBJ1-4, with D possibly matching TRBD1 (5 bases). Trimming removed 6 bases at V and 8 bases at J, with 22 bases between. The CDR3 runs to 16 residues. Germline V gene sequence: CDR1 WSHSY, CDR2 SAAADI. CDR3 protein: CASRDVWQGREEKLFF. The CDR3 DNA sequence: TGCGCCAGCAGGGACGTGTGGCAGGGAAGGGAAGAAAAACTGTTTTTT.

V is TRBV28 and J is TRBJ1-1; no clear D gene. The CDR3 loop spans 11 amino acids. CDR1 is MDHEN and CDR2 is SYDVKM in the germline V gene. V lost 11 bases and J lost 2, with 9 bases in between. CDR3 DNA: TGTGCCGTCCCCGGAAACACTGAAGCTTTCTTT. It encodes CAVPGNTEAFF.

This chain uses TRBV7-3 with TRBJ1-4, with 12 bases identical to TRBD1. Per the germline V gene, CDR1 is SGHTA and CDR2 is FQGTGA. This CDR3 spans 17 amino acids. V lost 6 bases to trimming and J lost 6 bases; unmatched junction nucleotides: 11. CDR3 amino acids: CASRGTGGTLDHEKLFF. The CDR3 DNA sequence: TGTGCCAGCAGAGGGACAGGGGGCACCCTTGATCATGAAAAACTGTTTTTT.

The chain has TRBV12-3 or TRBV12-4 and TRBJ1-5; TRBD1 is a possible D gene (5 bases). This CDR3 spans 12 amino acids. V lost 6 bases and J lost 5, with 8 bases in between. This CDR3 reads CASSKQDQPQHF. For the CDR3, the DNA is TGTGCCAGCAGCAAACAGGATCAGCCCCAGCATTTT.

This clonotype was detected ten times or more. The V call is TRBV20-1, the J call TRBJ2-6, with D perhaps matching TRBD1 (6 bases). This CDR3 has 13 residues. Per germline, CDR1 DFQATT and CDR2 SNEGSKA (reference sequence). V lost 1 base and J lost 11, with 12 bases in between. The CDR3 here is CSARATGFDVLTF. CDR3 coding DNA: TGCAGTGCTAGAGCTACAGGGTTCGACGTCCTGACTTTC.

This clonotype has only a few counts. This chain connects TRBV20-1 to TRBJ1-2; TRBD1 might be the D (6 bases). This CDR3 contains 13 residues. CDR1 and CDR2 from the germline V gene are DFQATT and SNEGSKA (reference sequence). V lost 6 bases and J lost 0, with 11 bases in between. The CDR3 region has the DNA TGCAGTGCCCCTACAGGGTCTAACTATGGCTACACCTTC. Translated, it gives CSAPTGSNYGYTF.

This clonotype was observed a few times. The chain couples TRBV25-1 to TRBJ2-3, with D tentatively TRBD2 (5 bases). Germline V CDR1 and CDR2: MGHDK, SYGVNS. The CDR3 covers 15 residues. The germline V and J ends were trimmed by 2 bases and 2 bases, with 11 bases remaining between them. The CDR3 DNA reads as TGTGCCAGCAGTGAACATCGGGGTCTCACAGATACGCAGTATTTT. This gives the protein CASSEHRGLTDTQYF. Variable domain in full (rest from reference TRBV25-1 and TRBJ2-3): EADIYQTPRYLVIGTGKKITLECSQTMGHDKMYWYQQDPGMELHLIHYSYGVNSTEKGDLSSESTVSRIRTEHFPLTLESARPSHTSQYLCASSEHRGLTDTQYFGPGTRLTVL.

V and J are TRBV6-2 or TRBV6-3 and TRBJ1-2, with TRBD1 matching over 8 bases. The germline CDR1 and CDR2 sequences are MNHEY and SVGEGT. This CDR3 comprises 16 residues. The V and J ends lost 5 bases and 5 bases, in that order; junction bases with no gene match: 13. The CDR3, as DNA: TGTGCCAGCAGTGCAGAGCGGACAGGGCGATTATATGGCTACACCTTC. Translated, it gives CASSAERTGRLYGYTF.

There are a few counts of this clonotype. The rearrangement joins TRBV7-9 to TRBJ1-1, with TRBD1 as a possible D gene (6 bases). CDR3 length: 16 amino acids. Trimming removed 0 bases at V and 6 bases at J, with 17 bases between. From germline, CDR1 is SEHNR and CDR2 FQNEAQ (reference sequence). The CDR3 nucleotides are TGTGCCAGCAGCTTAGCGTTGGGGGCGGAAGGCTCTGAAGCTTTCTTT. As protein: CASSLALGAEGSEAFF.

This clonotype was observed at least ten times. The chain uses TRBV28 and TRBJ2-7; TRBD2 might be the D (5 bases). V lost 4 bases and J 4 bases, leaving 17 bases between the germline ends. The CDR3 runs to 15 residues. The germline gives CDR1 MDHEN, CDR2 SYDVKM. CDR3 nucleotide sequence: TGTGCCAGCAGTTCATACGTTACGGACTCGTACGAGCAGTACTTC. It yields the protein CASSSYVTDSYEQYF.

This chain joins TRBV4-1 and TRBJ2-7; TRBD2 is a possible D gene (6 bases). Trimming shortened V by 3 bases and J by 2 bases, and 14 bases separated the two germline ends. The germline CDR1 and CDR2 sequences are MGHRA and YSYEKL. CDR3 size: 15 residues. The CDR3 DNA reads as TGCGCCAGCAGCCACGTTGTAGCGGCAACCTACGAGCAGTACTTC. Protein sequence: CASSHVVAATYEQYF.

This clonotype was detected a few times. V is TRBV5-6 and J is TRBJ2-5; 9 nucleotides agree with TRBD2. The CDR3 runs 15 residues. Germline values: CDR1 SGHDT, CDR2 YYEEEE. After removal of 4 bases from V and 9 bases from J, the junction contained 13 bases not matched to a gene. The chain's CDR3 is CASSIQRGAIGAQYF. In nucleotides, the CDR3 is TGTGCCAGCAGCATCCAGCGGGGGGCCATCGGGGCCCAGTACTTC.

At least ten counts were recorded for this clonotype. The rearrangement joins TRBV6-6 to TRBJ2-7; the match to TRBD2 covers 11 bases. This CDR3 region has 15 residues. Germline assignment: CDR1 MNHNY and CDR2 SVGAGI (reference sequence). The J segment lost 3 bases and the V segment lost 4 bases, leaving 5 bases of the junction unmatched. The CDR3 is CASSFSGGAGYEQYV. The CDR3 DNA is TGTGCCAGCAGTTTTAGCGGGGGGGCCGGCTACGAGCAGTACGTC.

This clonotype was picked up many times. This chain uses TRBV7-8 with TRBJ1-5; D unresolved. CDR1 SGHVS and CDR2 FQNEAQ come from the germline V gene. Trimming shortened V by 8 bases and J by 0 bases, and 14 bases separated the two germline ends. There are 15 residues in the CDR3. The chain's CDR3 is CASGQATISNQPQHF. For the CDR3, the DNA is TGTGCCAGCGGTCAGGCTACCATTAGCAATCAGCCCCAGCATTTT. Using reference TRBV7-8 and TRBJ1-5 for the parts outside the CDR3, the full variable domain is GAGVSQSPRYKVAKRGQDVALRCDPISGHVSLFWYQQALGQGPEFLTYFQNEAQLDKSGLPSDRFFAERPEGSVSTLKIQRTQQEDSAVYLCASGQATISNQPQHFGDGTRLSIL.

The gene calls are TRBV12-3 or TRBV12-4 and TRBJ2-3; either TRBD1 or TRBD2 may supply D (5 bases each). The CDR3 runs to 15 residues. Trimming left V 7 bases short and J 0 bases short, with 14 bases between. The CDR3 here is CASTIAQGSTDTQYF. CDR3 nucleotide sequence: TGTGCCAGCACTATAGCGCAGGGAAGCACAGATACGCAGTATTTT.

The chain has TRBV5-1 and TRBJ2-3, with a tentative D call TRBD2 (6 bases). Germline CDR1 reads SGHRS; CDR2 reads YFSETQ. The ends were cut back, 4 bases at V and 1 base at J, with 16 bases in the middle. The length of the CDR3 is 16 residues. CDR3 DNA sequence: TGCGCCAGCAGCGGCCGGGACTCCACTGGCACAGATACGCAGTATTTT. Translating gives CASSGRDSTGTDTQYF.

V and J are TRBV7-2 and TRBJ2-1, with a weak D call TRBD2 (5 bases). The CDR3 has 14 amino acids. V lost 5 bases, J lost 9 bases, and 17 bases lay in between. CDR1 and CDR2 from the germline V gene are SGHTA and FQGNSA. This CDR3 reads CASSPRERVSEQFF. The CDR3 DNA reads TGTGCCAGCAGCCCACGAGAGAGGGTCAGTGAGCAGTTCTTC. The full variable domain, completed using reference TRBV7-2 and TRBJ2-1, is GAGVSQSPSNKVTEKGKDVELRCDPISGHTALYWYRQSLGQGLEFLIYFQGNSAPDKSGLPSDRFSAERTGGSVSTLTIQRTQQEDSAVYLCASSPRERVSEQFFGPGTRLTVL.

The V and J genes are TRBV10-3 and TRBJ2-5; TRBD2 is a possible D gene (5 bases). The length of the CDR3 is 15 residues. Per the germline V gene, CDR1 is ENHRY and CDR2 is SYGVKD. V lost 2 bases and J lost 4, with 14 bases in between. The CDR3 loop reads CAISEPLGRRETQYF. For the CDR3, the DNA is TGTGCCATCAGTGAGCCGTTAGGGAGACGAGAGACCCAGTACTTC.

There are a few counts of this clonotype. The rearrangement links TRBV7-6 to TRBJ2-6; D ambiguous. Trimming pared 5 bases from V and 0 bases from J, leaving 11 bases between. CDR1 SGHVS and CDR2 FNYEAQ come from the germline V gene. The CDR3 is 16 residues long. Here the CDR3 DNA reads TGTGCCAGCAGCACCAGGACCCTCTCTGGGGCCAACGTCCTGACTTTC. As protein: CASSTRTLSGANVLTF.

This clonotype was seen repeatedly, ten times or more. The J gene is TRBJ1-6, the V gene TRBV7-6; D unclear. The germline gives CDR1 SGHVS, CDR2 FNYEAQ. The CDR3 covers 15 residues. V was shortened by 2 bases and J by 7 bases, with 12 bases between the two germline ends. The CDR3 DNA reads as TGTGCCAGCAGCTTAACGCTGGGAGGGAATTCACCCCTCCACTTT. Its translation: CASSLTLGGNSPLHF.